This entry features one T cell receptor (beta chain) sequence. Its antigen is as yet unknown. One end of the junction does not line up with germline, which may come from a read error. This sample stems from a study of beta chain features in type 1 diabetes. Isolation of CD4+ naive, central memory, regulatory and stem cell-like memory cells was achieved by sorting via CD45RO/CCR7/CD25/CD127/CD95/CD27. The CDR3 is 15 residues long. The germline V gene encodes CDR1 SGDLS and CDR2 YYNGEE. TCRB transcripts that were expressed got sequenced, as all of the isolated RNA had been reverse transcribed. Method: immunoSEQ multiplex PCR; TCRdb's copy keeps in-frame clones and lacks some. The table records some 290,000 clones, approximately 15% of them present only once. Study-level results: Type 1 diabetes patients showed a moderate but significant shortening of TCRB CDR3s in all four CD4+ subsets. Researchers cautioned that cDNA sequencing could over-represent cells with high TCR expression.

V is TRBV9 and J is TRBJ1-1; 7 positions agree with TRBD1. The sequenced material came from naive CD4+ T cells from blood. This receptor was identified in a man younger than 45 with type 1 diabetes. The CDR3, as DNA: TGTGTCAGCAGCGCAGACAGGGTGCTGAACACTGAAGCTTTCTTT. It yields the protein CVSSADRVLNTEAFF.